This TCR beta chain was captured in a study of vaccination effects on CD4 cells after COVID-19. Turning to the study itself: Two-dose BNT162b2 or mRNA-1273 vaccination was given to participants.

The method was immunoSEQ multiplex PCR; TCRdb's version includes in-frame clones alone and lacks a portion of them. Altogether 50,000 to 75,000 clones are present, roughly 76% being singletons, with the ten largest covering roughly 2.4%. About this clone itself: Its target is unknown.

The CDR3 consists of 16 residues. Trimming took 4 bases from V and 5 from J, leaving 21 bases between them. The V gene's germline CDR1 is SGHRS and CDR2 YFSETQ. Study findings and constraints: Late post-vaccination, clones induced by infection and those induced by vaccine underwent marked clonal contraction.

After expansion with viral peptide pools in the ViraFEST assay, antigen-specific CD4+ T cells were sequenced. CD4+ T cell isolation took place after approximately ten days of culture. Prior SARS-CoV-2 infection was absent in the vaccine recipients, as shown by negative nucleocapsid antibodies. With roughly 9.5 ug/ml peptides and around 9.6 IU/ml IL-2, 1.5 million to 2 million PBMC per well were cultured. The genes are TRBV5-1 and TRBJ2-5; perhaps TRBD2 as D (6 bases). The source of this sequence is a human donor who received a COVID-19 vaccine. The input for sequencing was CD4+ T cells from PBMCs cultured with HCoV-229E spike peptides, taken before COVID-19 vaccination. This CDR3 reads CASSDLGTAGLETQYF. As DNA, the CDR3 is TGCGCCAGCAGCGACCTGGGGACTGCCGGGTTGGAGACCCAGTACTTC.